These 13 T cell receptor beta chains were sequenced from one sample in a study of CD4 T cells in relation to SARS-CoV-2 and coronaviruses. Before the COVID-19 pandemic, during about 2010-2019, CD4+ T cells were taken from unexposed donors. CD4+ T cells were isolated from the cells after more than 8 days of culture. The data were produced by immunoSEQ multiplex PCR, yet TCRdb's version contains in-frame clones alone and is incomplete. Of some 16,000 clones listed, 82% are singletons. What these receptors recognize is not known. Sequencing input: CD4+ T cells from PBMCs, cultured in vitro. Source of these receptors: a human donor in good health.

The chain joins TRBV6-6 to TRBJ2-7, with a tentative D call TRBD2 (7 bases). Germline V gives CDR1 MNHNY, CDR2 SVGAGI (reference sequence). The ends were cut back, 2 bases at V and 1 base at J, with 12 bases in the middle. This CDR3 region has 15 residues. The chain's CDR3 is CASSYGGDKSYEQYF. In DNA form, the CDR3 reads TGTGCCAGCAGTTACGGGGGGGACAAGTCCTACGAGCAGTACTTC.

The V and J genes are TRBV7-9 and TRBJ1-1, with D hard to call. Germline loops: CDR1 SEHNR, CDR2 FQNEAQ (reference sequence). This CDR3 contains 13 residues. With 4 bases removed from V and 0 bases from J, the gap between germline ends came to 6 bases. This CDR3 is CASSSQLNTEAFF. The CDR3 coding sequence is TGTGCCAGCAGCTCACAGTTGAACACTGAAGCTTTCTTT.

A few counts support this clone. The CDR3 nucleotides read TGTGCCAGCAGCCAGGGGGCGGGAGGACGCCAAGAGACCCAGTACTTC. It encodes CASSQGAGGRQETQYF. This chain uses TRBV7-2 with TRBJ2-5, with D perhaps being TRBD1 or TRBD2 (8 bases each). The CDR3 loop spans 16 amino acids. Germline V CDR1 and CDR2: SGHTA, FQGNSA. Trimming stripped 5 bases from V and 1 base from J, with 17 bases between. Full variable domain (missing parts from reference TRBV7-2 and TRBJ2-5): GAGVSQSPSNKVTEKGKDVELRCDPISGHTALYWYRQSLGQGLEFLIYFQGNSAPDKSGLPSDRFSAERTGGSVSTLTIQRTQQEDSAVYLCASSQGAGGRQETQYFGPGTRLLVL.

This clone was found once. The chain couples TRBV12-5 to TRBJ2-3; no definite D call. This CDR3 is built from 12 residues. The germline V and J ends were trimmed by 7 bases and 0 bases, with 5 bases remaining between them. Per germline, CDR1 LGHNT and CDR2 FRNRAP. CDR3 sequence reads: CASVTSTDTQYF. The CDR3 DNA sequence: TGTGCTAGTGTCACTAGCACAGATACGCAGTATTTT.

The chain uses TRBV5-1 and TRBJ2-3; tentatively, D is TRBD1 or TRBD2 (5 bases each). Germline V gene data show CDR1 as SGHRS and CDR2 as YFSETQ. V lost 5 bases and J 5 bases, leaving 12 bases between the germline ends. The CDR3 is made up of 13 amino acids. The chain's CDR3 is CASSKRGEDTQYF. The CDR3 DNA is TGCGCCAGCAGTAAGAGGGGTGAAGATACGCAGTATTTT.

The rearrangement joins TRBV5-1 to TRBJ1-5; the D gene is possibly TRBD1 (5 bases). Between the trimmed V and J ends, which lost 0 bases and 3 bases, there was a span of 7 bases. CDR1 and CDR2 (germline): SGHRS, YFSETQ. The CDR3 is 14 residues long. DNA for the CDR3: TGCGCCAGCAGCTTGGGGGGGACCAATCAGCCCCAGCATTTT. This sequence encodes CASSLGGTNQPQHF.

DNA of the CDR3: TGTGCCAGTAGCTCTGGAAACACCATATATTTT. Translated: CASSSGNTIYF. The chain joins TRBV19 to TRBJ1-3; unclear D gene. Trimming removed 6 bases from V and 0 bases from J, with 0 bases in between. Germline lookup yields CDR1 LNHDA and CDR2 SQIVND (reference sequence). The CDR3 covers 11 residues.

This clone was seen only a few times. The genes are TRBV4-1 and TRBJ1-3; the D is unclear. The CDR3 is 16 residues long. V was clipped by 3 bases and J by 0 bases, with 12 bases between them. Per the germline V gene, CDR1 is MGHRA and CDR2 is YSYEKL. CDR3 loop: CASSHPSRDSGNTIYF. The CDR3 DNA is TGCGCCAGCAGCCATCCGAGTCGAGACTCTGGAAACACCATATATTTT.

The chain links TRBV6-6 to TRBJ1-2; D remains ambiguous. CDR1 is MNHNY, CDR2 SVGAGI, per germline (reference sequence). V lost 6 bases and J lost 1, with 9 bases in between. The CDR3 runs 13 residues. The CDR3 DNA is TGTGCCAGCAGCCCGGGCGTTAACTATGGCTACACCTTC. Its translation is CASSPGVNYGYTF.

This chain joins TRBV12-3 or TRBV12-4 and TRBJ2-3; no definite D call. With 6 bases removed from V and 2 bases from J, the gap between germline ends came to 6 bases. The CDR3 runs 12 residues. CDR3 nucleotides: TGTGCCAGCAGACTGACCACAGATACGCAGTATTTT. It translates to CASRLTTDTQYF.

This chain links TRBV9 with TRBJ2-3, with 12 bases fitting TRBD2. Losses at the gene ends were 0 bases for V and 0 bases for J; bases not matched to a gene: 8. In germline, CDR1 is SGDLS, CDR2 YYNGEE. The CDR3 loop spans 19 amino acids. The DNA of the CDR3 is TGTGCCAGCAGCGTAGCGGAAACTAGCGGGGGGCTCAGCACAGATACGCAGTATTTT. Translated, it gives CASSVAETSGGLSTDTQYF.

This clone was observed a single time. The chain is built from TRBV5-5 and TRBJ1-2, with D hard to call. Looked up from germline, CDR1 is SGHKS and CDR2 is YYEKEE (reference sequence). The V gene lost 4 bases and the J gene lost 8 bases, with 12 bases spanning the gap. This CDR3 region has 12 residues. The CDR3 reads CASSGVGRGYTF. In DNA form, the CDR3 reads TGTGCCAGCAGCGGGGTTGGTCGCGGCTACACCTTC.

The rearrangement links TRBV6-2 or TRBV6-3 to TRBJ2-4; TRBD2 is a possible D gene (6 bases). CDR1 MNHEY and CDR2 SVGEGT come from the germline V gene. Between the trimmed V and J ends, which lost 5 bases and 0 bases, there was a span of 17 bases. This CDR3 region has 17 residues. CDR3 bases: TGTGCCAGCAGTAACCCAACTAGCCATAAAGCCAAAAACATTCAGTACTTC. Its protein product is CASSNPTSHKAKNIQYF.